This record concerns one T cell receptor (beta chain) sequence. Antigen unknown. MiXCR, applied by TCRdb to the reads, yields one record per CDR3 protein. In the table there are tens of thousands of distinct CDR3 sequences, 3.7% of which are singletons. This record belongs to a study of T cell repertoires in cytomegalovirus infection. Study-level background: It was the public TCR beta signatures that indicated both CMV infection and matching HLA type.

Study-level results: CMV-specific TCR beta clonotypes restricted by HLA-C dominated the ex vivo response. The study identified carriers of CMV plus the relevant HLA from cumulative public TCR beta family frequency.

The TCR originated in a human donor in good health (CMV status not recorded). Some clones in this sample may be carry-over from other donors' samples. Input material: PBMCs.

The chain's CDR3 is CATSGDRTGYVDEQYF. CDR3 in DNA: TGTGCCACCAGCGGGGATCGGACAGGGTATGTGGACGAGCAGTACTTC. J is TRBJ2-7 and V is TRBV15; 8 bases match TRBD1. Looked up from germline, CDR1 is LNHNV and CDR2 is YYDKDF (reference sequence). The CDR3 is 16 amino acids. The ends lost 5 bases at V and 5 bases at J; junction bases unmatched: 14.